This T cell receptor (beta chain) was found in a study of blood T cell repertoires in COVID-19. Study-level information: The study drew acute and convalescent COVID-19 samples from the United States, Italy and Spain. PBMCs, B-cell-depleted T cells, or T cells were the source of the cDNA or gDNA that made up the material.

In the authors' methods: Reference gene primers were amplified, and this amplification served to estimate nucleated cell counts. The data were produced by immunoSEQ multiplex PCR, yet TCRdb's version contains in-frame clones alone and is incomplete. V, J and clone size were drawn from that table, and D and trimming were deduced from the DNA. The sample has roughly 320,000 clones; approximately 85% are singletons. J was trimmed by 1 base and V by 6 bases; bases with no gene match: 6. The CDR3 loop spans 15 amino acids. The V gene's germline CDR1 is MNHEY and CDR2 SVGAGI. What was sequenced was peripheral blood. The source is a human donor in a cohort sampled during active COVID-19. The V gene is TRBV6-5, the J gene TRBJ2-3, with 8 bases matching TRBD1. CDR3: CASRDRDKGTDTQYF. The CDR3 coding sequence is TGTGCCAGCAGGGACAGGGACAAGGGCACAGATACGCAGTATTTT.